This T cell receptor (beta chain) was sequenced during a study of shared T cell receptors in the human thymus. Assay used: immunoSEQ multiplex PCR; TCRdb lists only in-frame clones, some missing. This sample yields about 380,000 clones, of which over 90% are seen a single time; 0.02% belongs to the top ten. The germline V gene has CDR1 MDHEN and CDR2 SYDVKM. The CDR3 is made up of 18 amino acids. The J segment lost 5 bases and the V segment lost 3 bases, leaving 13 bases of the junction unmatched. The receptor's source is a human donor. The source material was thymocytes. V is TRBV28 and J is TRBJ1-1, with TRBD1 matching over 12 bases. CDR3 sequence: CASSFRHRDRGPGTEAFF. For the CDR3, the DNA is TGTGCCAGCAGTTTCCGTCACCGGGACAGGGGGCCAGGGACTGAAGCTTTCTTT.